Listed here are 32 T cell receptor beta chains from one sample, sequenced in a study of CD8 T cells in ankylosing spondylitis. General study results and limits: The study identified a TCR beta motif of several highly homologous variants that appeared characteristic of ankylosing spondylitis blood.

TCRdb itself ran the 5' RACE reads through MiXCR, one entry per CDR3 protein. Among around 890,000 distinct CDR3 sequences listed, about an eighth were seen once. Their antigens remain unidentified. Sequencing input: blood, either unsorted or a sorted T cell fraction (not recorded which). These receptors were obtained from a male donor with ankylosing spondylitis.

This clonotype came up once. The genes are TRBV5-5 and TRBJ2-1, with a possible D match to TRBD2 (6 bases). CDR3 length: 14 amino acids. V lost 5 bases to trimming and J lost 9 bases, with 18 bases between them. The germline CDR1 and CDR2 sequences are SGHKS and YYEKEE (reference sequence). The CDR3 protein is CASRVPGGASEQFF. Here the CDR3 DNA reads TGTGCCAGCAGGGTTCCGGGCGGGGCGAGTGAGCAGTTCTTC.

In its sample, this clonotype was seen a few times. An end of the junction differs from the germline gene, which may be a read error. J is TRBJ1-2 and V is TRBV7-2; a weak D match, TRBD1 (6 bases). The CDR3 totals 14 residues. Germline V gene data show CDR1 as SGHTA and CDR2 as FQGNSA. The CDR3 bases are TGTGCCAGCAGCTCCAATCGGGACGTATGGGCAGGGGACTTC. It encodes CASSSNRDVWAGDF.

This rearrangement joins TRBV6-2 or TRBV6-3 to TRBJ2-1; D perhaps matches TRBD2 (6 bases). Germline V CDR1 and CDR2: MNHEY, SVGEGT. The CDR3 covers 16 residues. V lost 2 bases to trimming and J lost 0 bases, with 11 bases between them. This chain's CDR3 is CASSYLRGSSYNEQFF. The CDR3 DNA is TGTGCCAGCAGTTACCTCCGGGGGAGCTCCTACAATGAGCAGTTCTTC.

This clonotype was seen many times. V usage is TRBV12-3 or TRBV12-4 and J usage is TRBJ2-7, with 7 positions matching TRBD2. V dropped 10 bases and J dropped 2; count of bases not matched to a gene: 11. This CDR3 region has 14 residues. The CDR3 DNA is TGTGCCATCCAACTCACGGGAGGACCCTACGAGCAGTACTTC. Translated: CAIQLTGGPYEQYF.

The CDR3 reads CSALSDSPETQYF. CDR3 nucleotide sequence: TGCAGTGCGCTCAGTGACAGCCCAGAGACCCAGTACTTC. V and J are TRBV20-1 and TRBJ2-5, with D perhaps matching TRBD1 (5 bases). Trimming took off 6 bases at V and 4 bases at J, with 15 bases between the two ends. The CDR3 loop spans 13 amino acids. Looked up from germline, CDR1 is DFQATT and CDR2 is SNEGSKA (reference sequence).

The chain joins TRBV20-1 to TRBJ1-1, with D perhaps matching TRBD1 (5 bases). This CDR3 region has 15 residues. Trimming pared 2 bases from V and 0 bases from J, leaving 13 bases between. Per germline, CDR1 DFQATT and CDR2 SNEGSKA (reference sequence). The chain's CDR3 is CSARPVGLLNTEAFF. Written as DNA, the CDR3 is TGCAGTGCTAGACCAGTGGGACTGTTGAACACTGAAGCTTTCTTT.

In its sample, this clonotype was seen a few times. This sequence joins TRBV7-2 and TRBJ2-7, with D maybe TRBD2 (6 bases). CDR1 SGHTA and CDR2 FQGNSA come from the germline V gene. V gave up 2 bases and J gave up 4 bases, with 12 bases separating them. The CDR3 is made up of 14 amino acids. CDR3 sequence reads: CASSLQGGQYEQYF. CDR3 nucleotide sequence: TGTGCCAGCAGCTTACAGGGAGGTCAATACGAGCAGTACTTC.

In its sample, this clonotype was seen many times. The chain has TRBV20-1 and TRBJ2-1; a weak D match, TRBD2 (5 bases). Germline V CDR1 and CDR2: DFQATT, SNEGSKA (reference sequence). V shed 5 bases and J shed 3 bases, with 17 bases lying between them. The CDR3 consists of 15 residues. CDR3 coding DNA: TGCAGTGCTCCGATCGTGGGGAGCTTCTACAATGAGCAGTTCTTC. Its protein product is CSAPIVGSFYNEQFF.

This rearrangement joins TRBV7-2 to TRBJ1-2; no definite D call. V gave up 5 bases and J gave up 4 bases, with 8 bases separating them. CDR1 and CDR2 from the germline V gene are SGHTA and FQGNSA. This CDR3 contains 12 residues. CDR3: CASSKTLYGYTF. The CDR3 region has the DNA TGTGCCAGCAGCAAAACCCTCTATGGCTACACCTTC.

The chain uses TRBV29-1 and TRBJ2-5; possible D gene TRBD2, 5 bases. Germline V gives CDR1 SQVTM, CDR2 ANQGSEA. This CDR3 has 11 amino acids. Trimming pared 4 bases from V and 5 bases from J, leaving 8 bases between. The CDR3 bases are TGCAGCGTTGCTGAGGGCGAGACCCAGTACTTC. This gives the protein CSVAEGETQYF.

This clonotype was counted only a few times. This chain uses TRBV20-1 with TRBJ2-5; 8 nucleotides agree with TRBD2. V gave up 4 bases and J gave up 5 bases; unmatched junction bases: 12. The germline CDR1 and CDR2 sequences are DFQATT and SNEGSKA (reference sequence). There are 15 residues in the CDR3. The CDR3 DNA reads TGCAGTGCTATGGGCAGACCGGGACTAGAGGAGACCCAGTACTTC. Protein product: CSAMGRPGLEETQYF.

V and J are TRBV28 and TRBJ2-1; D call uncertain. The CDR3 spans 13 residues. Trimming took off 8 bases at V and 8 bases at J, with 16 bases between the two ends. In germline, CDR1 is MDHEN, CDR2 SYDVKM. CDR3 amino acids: CASGLTKVHEQFF. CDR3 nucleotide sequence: TGTGCCAGCGGCCTGACCAAGGTTCATGAGCAGTTCTTC.

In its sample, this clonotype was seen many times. The CDR3 DNA is TGTGCCAGCAGCCCTGGACCTCGAGCGGACACTGAAGCTTTCTTT. As protein: CASSPGPRADTEAFF. The V gene is TRBV3-1, the J gene TRBJ1-1; D unclear. The CDR3 is 15 amino acids. Looked up from germline, CDR1 is LGHDT and CDR2 is YNNKEL (reference sequence). Trimming took 4 bases from V and 3 from J, leaving 15 bases between them.

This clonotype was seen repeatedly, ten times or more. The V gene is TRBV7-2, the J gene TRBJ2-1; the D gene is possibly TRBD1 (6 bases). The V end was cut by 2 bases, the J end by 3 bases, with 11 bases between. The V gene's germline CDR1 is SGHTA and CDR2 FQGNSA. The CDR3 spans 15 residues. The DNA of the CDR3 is TGTGCCAGCAGCTTACTGTACAGGGACTACAATGAGCAGTTCTTC. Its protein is CASSLLYRDYNEQFF.

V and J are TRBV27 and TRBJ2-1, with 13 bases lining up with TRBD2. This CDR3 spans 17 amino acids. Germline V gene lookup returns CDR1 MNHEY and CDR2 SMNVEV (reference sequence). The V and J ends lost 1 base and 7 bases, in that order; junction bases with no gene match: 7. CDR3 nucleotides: TGTGCCAGCAGTTTATTGGCTGGGACTAGCGGGAAGAATGAGCAGTTCTTC. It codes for CASSLLAGTSGKNEQFF.

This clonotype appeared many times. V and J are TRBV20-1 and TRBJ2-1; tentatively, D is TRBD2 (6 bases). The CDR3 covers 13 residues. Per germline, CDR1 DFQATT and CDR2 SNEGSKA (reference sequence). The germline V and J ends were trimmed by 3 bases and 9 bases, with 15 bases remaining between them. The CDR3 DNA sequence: TGCAGTGCTAGTCCGCGGGAAAGGAGTGAGCAGTTCTTC. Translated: CSASPRERSEQFF.

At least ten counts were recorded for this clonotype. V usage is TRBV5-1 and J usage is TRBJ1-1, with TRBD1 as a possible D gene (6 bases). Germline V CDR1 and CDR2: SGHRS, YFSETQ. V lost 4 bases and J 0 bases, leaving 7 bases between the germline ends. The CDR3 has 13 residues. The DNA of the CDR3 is TGCGCCAGCAGCGGGGGCCTGAACACTGAAGCTTTCTTT. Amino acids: CASSGGLNTEAFF.

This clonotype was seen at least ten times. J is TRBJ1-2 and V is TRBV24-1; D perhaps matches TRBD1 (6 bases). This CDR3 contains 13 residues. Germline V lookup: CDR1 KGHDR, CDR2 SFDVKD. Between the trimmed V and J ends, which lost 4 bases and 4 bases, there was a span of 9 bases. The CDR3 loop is CATSDPDSYGYTF. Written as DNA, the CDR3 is TGTGCCACCAGTGACCCGGACAGCTATGGCTACACCTTC.

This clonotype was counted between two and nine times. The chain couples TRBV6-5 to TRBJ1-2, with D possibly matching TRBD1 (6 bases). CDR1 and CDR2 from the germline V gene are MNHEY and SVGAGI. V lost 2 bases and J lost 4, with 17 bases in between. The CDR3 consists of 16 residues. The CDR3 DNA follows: TGTGCCAGCAGTTACCCCAATGTAAGGGGGGCCTATGGCTACACCTTC. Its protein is CASSYPNVRGAYGYTF.

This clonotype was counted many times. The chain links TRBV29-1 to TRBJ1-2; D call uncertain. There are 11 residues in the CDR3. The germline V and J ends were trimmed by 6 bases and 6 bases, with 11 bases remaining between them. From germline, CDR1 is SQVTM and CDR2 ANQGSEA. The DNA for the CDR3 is TGCAGCGTGGCCCGGGGAAATGGCTACACCTTC. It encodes CSVARGNGYTF. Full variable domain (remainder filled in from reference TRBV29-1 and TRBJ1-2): SAVISQKPSRDICQRGTSLTIQCQVDSQVTMMFWYRQQPGQSLTLIATANQGSEATYESGFVIDKFPISRPNLTFSTLTVSNMSPEDSSIYLCSVARGNGYTFGSGTRLTVV.

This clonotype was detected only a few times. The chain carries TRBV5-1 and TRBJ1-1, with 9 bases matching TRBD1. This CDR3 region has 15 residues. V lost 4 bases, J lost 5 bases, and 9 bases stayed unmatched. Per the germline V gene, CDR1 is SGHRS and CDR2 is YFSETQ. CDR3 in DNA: TGCGCCAGCAGCCGGACAGGGGTCGAGTTTACTGAAGCTTTCTTT. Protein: CASSRTGVEFTEAFF.

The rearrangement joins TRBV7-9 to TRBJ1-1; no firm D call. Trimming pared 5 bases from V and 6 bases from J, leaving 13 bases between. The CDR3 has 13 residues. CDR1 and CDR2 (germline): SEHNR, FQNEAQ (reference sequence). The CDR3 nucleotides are TGTGCCAGCAGCCGAAGCGAGGTCGCTGAAGCTTTCTTT. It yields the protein CASSRSEVAEAFF.

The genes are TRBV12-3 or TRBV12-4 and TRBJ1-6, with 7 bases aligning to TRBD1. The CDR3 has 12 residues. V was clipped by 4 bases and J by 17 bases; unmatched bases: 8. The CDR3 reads CASSSVGGIIHF. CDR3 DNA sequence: TGTGCCAGCAGTTCCGTAGGGGGCATCATCCACTTT.

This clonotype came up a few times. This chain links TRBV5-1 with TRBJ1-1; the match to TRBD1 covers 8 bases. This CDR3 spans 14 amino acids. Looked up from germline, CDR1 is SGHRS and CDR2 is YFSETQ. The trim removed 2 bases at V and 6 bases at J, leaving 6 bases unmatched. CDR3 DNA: TGCGCCAGCAGCTTACCACAGGGGGTGGCTGAAGCTTTCTTT. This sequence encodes CASSLPQGVAEAFF.

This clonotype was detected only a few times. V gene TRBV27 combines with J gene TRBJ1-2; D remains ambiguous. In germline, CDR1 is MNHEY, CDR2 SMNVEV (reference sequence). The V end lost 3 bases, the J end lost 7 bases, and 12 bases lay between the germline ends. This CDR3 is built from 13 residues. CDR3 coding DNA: TGTGCCAGCAGTTTTTCCCCGACGACTGGCTACACCTTC. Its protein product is CASSFSPTTGYTF.

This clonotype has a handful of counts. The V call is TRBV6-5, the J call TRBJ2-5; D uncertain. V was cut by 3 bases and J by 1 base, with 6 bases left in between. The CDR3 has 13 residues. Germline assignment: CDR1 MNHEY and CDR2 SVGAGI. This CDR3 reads CASSYALQETQYF. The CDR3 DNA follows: TGTGCCAGCAGTTATGCCCTCCAAGAGACCCAGTACTTC.

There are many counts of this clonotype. The CDR3 nucleotides read TGTGCCATCAGTGATCCGACTAGCGTGGCCTACAATGAGCAGTTCTTC. Translating it yields CAISDPTSVAYNEQFF. The chain links TRBV10-3 to TRBJ2-1; 8 bases map to TRBD2. From germline, CDR1 is ENHRY and CDR2 SYGVKD. J gave up 2 bases and V 3 bases, and 6 bases lay outside the gene matches. This CDR3 has 16 amino acids.

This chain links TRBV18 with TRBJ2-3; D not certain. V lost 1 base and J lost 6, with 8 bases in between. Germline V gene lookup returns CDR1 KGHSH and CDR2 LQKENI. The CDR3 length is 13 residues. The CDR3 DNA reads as TGTGCCAGCTCACCACTGAGGCTGGATACGCAGTATTTT. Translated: CASSPLRLDTQYF.

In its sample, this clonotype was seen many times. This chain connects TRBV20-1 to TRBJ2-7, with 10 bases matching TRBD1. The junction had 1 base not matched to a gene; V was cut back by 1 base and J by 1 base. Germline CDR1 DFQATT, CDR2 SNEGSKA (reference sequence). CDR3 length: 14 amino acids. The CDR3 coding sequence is TGCAGTGCTAGAGGGACAGGGGGATCCTACGAGCAGTACTTC. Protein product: CSARGTGGSYEQYF.

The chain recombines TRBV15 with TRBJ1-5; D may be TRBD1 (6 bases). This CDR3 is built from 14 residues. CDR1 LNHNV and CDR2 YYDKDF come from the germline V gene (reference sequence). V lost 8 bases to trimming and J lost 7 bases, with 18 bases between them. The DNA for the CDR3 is TGTGCCACCGGCCGAGGGGGGTTGGAACAGCCCCAGCATTTT. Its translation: CATGRGGLEQPQHF.

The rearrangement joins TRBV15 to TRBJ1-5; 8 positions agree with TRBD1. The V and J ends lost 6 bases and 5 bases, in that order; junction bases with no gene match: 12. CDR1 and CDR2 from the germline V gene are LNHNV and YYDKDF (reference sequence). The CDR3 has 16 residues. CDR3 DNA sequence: TGTGCCACCAGTACGAGGACAGGGCTTGGGGATCAGCCCCAGCATTTT. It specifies CATSTRTGLGDQPQHF.

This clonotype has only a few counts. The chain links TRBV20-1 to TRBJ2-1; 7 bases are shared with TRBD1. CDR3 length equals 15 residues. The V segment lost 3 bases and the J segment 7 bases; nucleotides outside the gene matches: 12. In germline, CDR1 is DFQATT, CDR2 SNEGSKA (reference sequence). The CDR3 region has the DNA TGCAGTGCTAGGGATTCTTCGGGGACAGTTAATGAGCAGTTCTTC. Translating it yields CSARDSSGTVNEQFF.